This TCR beta chain derives from a study of shared clonotypes between healthy human individuals. Here immunoSEQ multiplex PCR was the method, and the copy in TCRdb shows in-frame clones only, minus some. The profile shows 950,000 to 1,300,000 clones, roughly 75% of them singletons. The sequenced sample was memory CD4+ T cells sorted from blood. The subset is: CD45RA-negative fraction. The clonotype comes from a man in his late teens or twenties in good health.

In nucleotides, the CDR3 is TGTGCCACCAGCAGCTGGCAGAGGACTAGCTTGGGGGAGACCCAGTACTTC. Encoded protein: CATSSWQRTSLGETQYF. The V and J genes are TRBV15 and TRBJ2-5, with TRBD2 identical over 8 bases. The germline gives CDR1 LNHNV, CDR2 YYDKDF (reference sequence). CDR3 length equals 17 residues. J gave up 5 bases and V 3 bases, and 14 bases lay outside the gene matches.